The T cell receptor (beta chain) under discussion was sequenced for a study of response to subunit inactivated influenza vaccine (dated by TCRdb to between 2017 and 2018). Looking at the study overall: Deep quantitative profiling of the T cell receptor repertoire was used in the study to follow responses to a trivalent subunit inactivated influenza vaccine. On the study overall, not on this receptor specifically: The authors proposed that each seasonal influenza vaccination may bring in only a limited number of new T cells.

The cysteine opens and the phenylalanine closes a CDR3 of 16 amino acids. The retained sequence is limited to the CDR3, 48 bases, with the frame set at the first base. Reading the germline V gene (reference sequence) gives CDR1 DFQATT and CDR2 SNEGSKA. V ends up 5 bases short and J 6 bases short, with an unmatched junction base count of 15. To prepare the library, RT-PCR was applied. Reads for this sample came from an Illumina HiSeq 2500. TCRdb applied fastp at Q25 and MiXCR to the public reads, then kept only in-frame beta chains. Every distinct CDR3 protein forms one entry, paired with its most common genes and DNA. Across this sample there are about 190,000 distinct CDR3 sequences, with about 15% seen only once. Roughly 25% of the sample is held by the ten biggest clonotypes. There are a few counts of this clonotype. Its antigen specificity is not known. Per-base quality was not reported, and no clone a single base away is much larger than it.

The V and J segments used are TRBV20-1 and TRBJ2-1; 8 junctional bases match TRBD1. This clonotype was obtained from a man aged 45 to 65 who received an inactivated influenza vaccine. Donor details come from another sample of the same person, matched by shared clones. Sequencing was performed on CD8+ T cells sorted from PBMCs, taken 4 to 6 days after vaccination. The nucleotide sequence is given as TGCAGTGCTCTTACCTTTATACAGGGGGATCCCAATGAGCAGTTCTTC. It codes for CSALTFIQGDPNEQFF.